Each of the 8 T cell receptor beta chains below was sequenced from the same sample in a study of T cells after yellow fever vaccination. TCRdb re-called the 5' RACE reads through MiXCR, storing one row per CDR3 protein. Of 300,000 or so distinct CDR3 sequences in the sample, approximately 10% are singletons; the top ten hold about 3%. This specimen was CD4+ T cells sorted from PBMCs, taken 5 days after the yellow fever booster vaccination. The receptor source for this set is a man aged 18 to 30 who received the YFV17D yellow fever vaccine.

This clonotype occurred a few times. V and J are TRBV5-1 and TRBJ1-6; no clear D gene. CDR3 size: 15 residues. Trimming left V 3 bases short and J 0 bases short, with 7 bases between. Germline V gene sequence: CDR1 SGHRS, CDR2 YFSETQ. CDR3 nucleotides: TGCGCCAGCAGCTATGGATTCTCCTATAATTCACCCCTCCACTTT. The encoded protein is CASSYGFSYNSPLHF.

The table lists this clonotype with a few counts. The chain employs TRBV5-6 and TRBJ2-1; D is perhaps TRBD2 (6 bases). This CDR3 has 14 amino acids. V lost 4 bases to trimming and J lost 3 bases, with 11 bases between them. Germline lookup yields CDR1 SGHDT and CDR2 YYEEEE. The CDR3 DNA reads TGTGCCAGCAGCACCCGGACTAACTACAATGAGCAGTTCTTC. Translation: CASSTRTNYNEQFF.

This clonotype was seen more than once but under ten times. V is TRBV7-9 and J is TRBJ2-1; TRBD2 matches at 11 bases. Germline CDR1 SEHNR, CDR2 FQNEAQ (reference sequence). The CDR3 sequence is 18 residues long. Losses at the gene ends were 5 bases for V and 5 bases for J; bases not matched to a gene: 14. As DNA, the CDR3 is TGTGCCAGCAGCCCAGCGTTCACTAGCGGGAGAAGCCACAATGAGCAGTTCTTC. Amino acids: CASSPAFTSGRSHNEQFF.

The chain links TRBV12-3 or TRBV12-4 to TRBJ2-6; D is uncertain. The CDR3 sequence is 14 residues long. V lost 5 bases, J lost 0 bases, and 5 bases lay in between. CDR3 in amino acids: CASSPHSGANVLTF. CDR3 DNA: TGTGCCAGCAGTCCTCACTCTGGGGCCAACGTCCTGACTTTC.

The CDR3 DNA reads TGTGCCAGCACCGGGACAAGCGAAAAACTGTTTTTT. Translating it yields CASTGTSEKLFF. The chain combines TRBV2 with TRBJ1-4; tentative D call: TRBD1 (6 bases). CDR3 length: 12 residues. Germline V gene data show CDR1 as SNHLY and CDR2 as FYNNEI. The V gene lost 7 bases and the J gene lost 8 bases, with 11 bases spanning the gap.

This clonotype was detected a few times. This chain uses TRBV11-3 with TRBJ2-3; the D gene is possibly TRBD2 (6 bases). Germline V gene sequence: CDR1 SGHNT, CDR2 YENEEA. The CDR3 is 13 residues long. Trimming took off 0 bases at V and 8 bases at J, with 9 bases between the two ends. Written as DNA, the CDR3 is TGTGCCAGCAGCTTAGATCCCGGGGGTACGCAGTATTTT. Its protein is CASSLDPGGTQYF.

This clonotype occurred many times. The rearrangement joins TRBV10-3 to TRBJ2-7; tentatively, D is TRBD2 (5 bases). The CDR3 extends over 16 amino acids. Germline V gives CDR1 ENHRY, CDR2 SYGVKD. The V end lost 0 bases, the J end lost 1 base, and 13 bases lay between the germline ends. CDR3 DNA sequence: TGTGCCATCAGTGAGTCAGCGTCTAGCATTTCCTACGAGCAGTACGTC. Translating it yields CAISESASSISYEQYV.

V gene TRBV12-3 or TRBV12-4 combines with J gene TRBJ1-4; TRBD1 aligns across 7 bases. The CDR3 is 14 residues long. V gave up 3 bases and J gave up 7 bases; unmatched junction bases: 5. CDR3 nucleotides: TGTGCCAGCAGTTTGAACAGGGGTGGTGAAAAACTGTTTTTT. Translating gives CASSLNRGGEKLFF.